The clone carrying this T cell receptor (beta chain) was found many times. TCRdb itself ran the 5' RACE reads through MiXCR, one entry per CDR3 protein. The sample holds about 50,000 distinct CDR3 sequences, 4% to 5.5% seen once. V was shortened by 7 bases and J by 8 bases, with 15 bases between the two germline ends. CDR1 is MNHEY and CDR2 is SMNVEV in the germline V gene (reference sequence). The CDR3 sequence is 14 residues long. This sample stems from a study of neurological immune-mediated disorders. PBMCs numbering 2 million and stored at -80 C yielded the unsorted libraries. The material sequenced was PBMCs. The receptor was derived from a man between 45 and 60 years old with multiple sclerosis. The chain links TRBV27 to TRBJ1-6, with D hard to call. CDR3 DNA: TGTGCCAGCAAACAGCGGGCAGACCATTCACCCCTCCACTTT. Protein product: CASKQRADHSPLHF.